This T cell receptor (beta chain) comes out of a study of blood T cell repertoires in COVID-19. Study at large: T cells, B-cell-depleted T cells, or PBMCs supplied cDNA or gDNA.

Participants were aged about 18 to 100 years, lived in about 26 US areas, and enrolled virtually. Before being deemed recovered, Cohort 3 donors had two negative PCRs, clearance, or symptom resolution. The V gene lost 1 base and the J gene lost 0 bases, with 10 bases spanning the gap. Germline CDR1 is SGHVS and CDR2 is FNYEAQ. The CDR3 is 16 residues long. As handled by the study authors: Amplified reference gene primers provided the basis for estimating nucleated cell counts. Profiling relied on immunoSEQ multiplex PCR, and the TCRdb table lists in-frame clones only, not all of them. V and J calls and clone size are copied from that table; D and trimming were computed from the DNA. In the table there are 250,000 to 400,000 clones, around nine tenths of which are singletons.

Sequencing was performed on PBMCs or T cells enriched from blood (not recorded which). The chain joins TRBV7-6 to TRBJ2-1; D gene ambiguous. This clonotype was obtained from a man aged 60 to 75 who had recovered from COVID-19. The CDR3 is CASSLEAENSYNEQFF. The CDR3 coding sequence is TGTGCCAGCAGCTTAGAGGCGGAGAACTCCTACAATGAGCAGTTCTTC.